The 10 T cell receptor beta chains below were found in one sample sequenced in a study of T cell responses to AZD1222 COVID-19 vaccine. TCRdb's copy holds only in-frame clones and misses some; the assay was immunoSEQ multiplex PCR. The sample lists 120,000 or so clones; roughly nine tenths were seen once. The sequences come from peripheral blood, collected on day 0 of AZD1222 vaccination. These receptors all stem from an adult in good health.

The CDR3 region has the DNA TGTGCCAGCAGCGTAGGAGTGGGTAATCAGCCCCAGCATTTT. This encodes CASSVGVGNQPQHF. This rearrangement joins TRBV9 to TRBJ1-5; no firm D call. The V end lost 0 bases, the J end lost 4 bases, and 8 bases lay between the germline ends. The CDR3 is 14 residues long. Germline CDR1 reads SGDLS; CDR2 reads YYNGEE.

The chain combines TRBV7-9 with TRBJ1-6; 7 nucleotides align to TRBD1. The CDR3 totals 14 residues. Unmatched junction bases numbered 5, after V lost 5 bases and J lost 7 bases. The V gene's germline CDR1 is SEHNR and CDR2 FQNEAQ (reference sequence). CDR3 in amino acids: CASSPGTANSPLHF. As DNA, the CDR3 is TGTGCCAGCAGCCCAGGGACAGCCAATTCACCCCTCCACTTT.

V is TRBV4-3 and J is TRBJ2-2, with D uncertain. CDR3 length equals 14 residues. CDR1 LGHNA and CDR2 YSLEER come from the germline V gene. The ends were cut back, 0 bases at V and 6 bases at J, with 8 bases in the middle. Written as DNA, the CDR3 is TGCGCCAGCAGCCAAGATGCTGAGGCCGGGGAGCTGTTTTTT. Protein sequence: CASSQDAEAGELFF.

The gene calls are TRBV15 and TRBJ2-1; D gene ambiguous. The CDR3 sequence is 11 residues long. Trimming stripped 8 bases from V and 3 bases from J, with 5 bases between. CDR1 LNHNV and CDR2 YYDKDF come from the germline V gene (reference sequence). The CDR3 region is CATFSYNEQFF. The CDR3 nucleotides are TGTGCCACCTTCAGCTACAATGAGCAGTTCTTC.

The V call is TRBV12-3 or TRBV12-4, the J call TRBJ1-5; D gene unclear. V was cut by 4 bases and J by 10 bases, with 11 bases left in between. This CDR3 contains 12 residues. As DNA, the CDR3 is TGTGCCAGCAGTTCCCACGTGGGTCCCCAGCATTTT. It encodes CASSSHVGPQHF.

The chain recombines TRBV9 with TRBJ2-3, with D perhaps matching TRBD2 (5 bases). The CDR3 runs 14 residues. Between the trimmed V and J ends, which lost 5 bases and 2 bases, there was a span of 12 bases. CDR1 and CDR2 (germline): SGDLS, YYNGEE. This chain's CDR3 is CASSEGRSTDTQYF. The CDR3, as DNA: TGTGCCAGCAGTGAGGGCCGTTCCACAGATACGCAGTATTTT.

This rearrangement joins TRBV6-1 to TRBJ2-3, with D perhaps matching TRBD1 (5 bases). Germline V gene sequence: CDR1 MNHNS, CDR2 SASEGT. The V and J ends lost 1 base and 3 bases respectively, with 14 bases between them. The CDR3 sequence is 16 residues long. Here the CDR3 reads CASSEGFPRGTDTQYF. The CDR3 DNA reads TGTGCCAGCAGTGAAGGGTTCCCAAGGGGTACAGATACGCAGTATTTT.

The chain is built from TRBV19 and TRBJ2-3; D might be TRBD1 or TRBD2, each matching 5 bases. The CDR3 loop spans 17 amino acids. Germline CDR1 LNHDA, CDR2 SQIVND (reference sequence). Trimming removed 7 bases at V and 0 bases at J, with 20 bases between. This chain's CDR3 is CASNMGRTYTSTDTQYF. The CDR3 bases are TGTGCCAGTAACATGGGACGGACCTACACTAGCACAGATACGCAGTATTTT.

The V call is TRBV5-6, the J call TRBJ2-6, with D tentatively TRBD2 (6 bases). The V end lost 3 bases, the J end lost 0 bases, and 7 bases lay between the germline ends. The CDR3 spans 15 residues. Per the germline V gene, CDR1 is SGHDT and CDR2 is YYEEEE. Here the CDR3 DNA reads TGTGCCAGCAGCTGGGGGGTCTCTGGGGCCAACGTCCTGACTTTC. Encoded protein: CASSWGVSGANVLTF.

The J gene is TRBJ2-7, the V gene TRBV7-9; 9 bases line up with TRBD1. CDR1 SEHNR and CDR2 FQNEAQ come from the germline V gene (reference sequence). The J segment lost 0 bases and the V segment lost 4 bases, leaving 13 bases of the junction unmatched. The CDR3 has 18 residues. In DNA form, the CDR3 reads TGTGCCAGCAGCTACGATTTTGACAGGGGGTCCCGCTCCTACGAGCAGTACTTC. This sequence encodes CASSYDFDRGSRSYEQYF.